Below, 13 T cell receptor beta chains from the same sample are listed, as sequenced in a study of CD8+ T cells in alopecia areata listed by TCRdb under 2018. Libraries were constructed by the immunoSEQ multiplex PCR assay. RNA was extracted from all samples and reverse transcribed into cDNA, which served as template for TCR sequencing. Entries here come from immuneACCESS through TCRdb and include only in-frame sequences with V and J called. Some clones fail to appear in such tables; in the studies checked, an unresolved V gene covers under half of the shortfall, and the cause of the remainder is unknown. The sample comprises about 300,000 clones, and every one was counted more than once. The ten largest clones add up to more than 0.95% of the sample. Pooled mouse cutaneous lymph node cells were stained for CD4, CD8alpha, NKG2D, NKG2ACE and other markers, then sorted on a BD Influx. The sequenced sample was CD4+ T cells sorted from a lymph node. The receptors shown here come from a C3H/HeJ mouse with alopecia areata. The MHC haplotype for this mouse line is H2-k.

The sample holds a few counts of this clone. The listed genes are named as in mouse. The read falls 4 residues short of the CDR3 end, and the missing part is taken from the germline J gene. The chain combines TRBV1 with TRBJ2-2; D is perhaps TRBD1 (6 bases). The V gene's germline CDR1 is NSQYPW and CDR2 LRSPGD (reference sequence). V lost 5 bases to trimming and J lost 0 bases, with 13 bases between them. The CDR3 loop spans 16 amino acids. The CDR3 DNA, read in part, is TGCACCTGCAGTCAACCCGGGACAACAAACACCGGG. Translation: CTCSQPGTTNTG. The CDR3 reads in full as CTCSQPGTTNTGQLYF.

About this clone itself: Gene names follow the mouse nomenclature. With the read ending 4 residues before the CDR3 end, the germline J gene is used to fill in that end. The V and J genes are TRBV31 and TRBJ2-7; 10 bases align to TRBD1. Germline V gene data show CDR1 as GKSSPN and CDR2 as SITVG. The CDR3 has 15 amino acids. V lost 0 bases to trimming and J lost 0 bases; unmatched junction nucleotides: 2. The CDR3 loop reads CAWSLRDRGSYEQYF. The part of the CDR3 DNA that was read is TGTGCCTGGAGTCTTCGGGACAGGGGCTCCTAT.

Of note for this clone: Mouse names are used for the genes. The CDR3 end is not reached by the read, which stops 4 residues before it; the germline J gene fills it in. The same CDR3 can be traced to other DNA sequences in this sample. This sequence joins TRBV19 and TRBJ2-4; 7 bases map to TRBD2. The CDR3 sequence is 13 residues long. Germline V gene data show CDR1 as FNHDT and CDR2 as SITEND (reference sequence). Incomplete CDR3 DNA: TGTGCCAGCAGTATACTGGGGGAAAAC. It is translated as CASSILGEN. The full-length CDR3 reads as CASSILGENTLYF.

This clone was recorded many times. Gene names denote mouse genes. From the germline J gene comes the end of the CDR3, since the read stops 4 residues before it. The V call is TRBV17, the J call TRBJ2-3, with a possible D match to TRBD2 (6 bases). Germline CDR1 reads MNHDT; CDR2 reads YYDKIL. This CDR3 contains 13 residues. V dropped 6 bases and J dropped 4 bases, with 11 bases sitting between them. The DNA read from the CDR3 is TGTGCTAGCAGCCCCACTGGGTCAGAA. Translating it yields CASSPTGSE. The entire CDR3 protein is CASSPTGSETLYF.

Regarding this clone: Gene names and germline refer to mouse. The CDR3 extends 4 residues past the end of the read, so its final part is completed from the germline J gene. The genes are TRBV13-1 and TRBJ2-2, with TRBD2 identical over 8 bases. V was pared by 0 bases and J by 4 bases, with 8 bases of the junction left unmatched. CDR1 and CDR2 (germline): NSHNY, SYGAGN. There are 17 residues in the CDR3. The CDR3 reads CASSDARGGAGTGQLYF. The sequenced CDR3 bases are TGTGCCAGCAGTGATGCCCGCGGGGGGGCGGGCACCGGG.

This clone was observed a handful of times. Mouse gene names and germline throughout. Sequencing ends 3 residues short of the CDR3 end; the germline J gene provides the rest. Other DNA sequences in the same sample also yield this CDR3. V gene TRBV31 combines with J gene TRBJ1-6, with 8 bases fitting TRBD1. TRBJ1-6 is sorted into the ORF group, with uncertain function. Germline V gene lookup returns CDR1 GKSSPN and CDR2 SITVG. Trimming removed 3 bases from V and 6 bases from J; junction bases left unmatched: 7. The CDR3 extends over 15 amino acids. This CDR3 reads CAWSLGQGGNSPLYF. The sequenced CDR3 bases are TGTGCCTGGAGCCTCGGACAGGGAGGTAATTCGCCC.

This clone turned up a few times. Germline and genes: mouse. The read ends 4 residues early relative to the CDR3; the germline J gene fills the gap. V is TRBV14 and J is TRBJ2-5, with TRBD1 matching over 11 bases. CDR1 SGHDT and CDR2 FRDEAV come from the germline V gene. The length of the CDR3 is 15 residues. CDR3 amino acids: CASRTEDRGRDTQYF. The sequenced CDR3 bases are TGTGCCAGCAGGACTGAGGACAGGGGGCGAGAC. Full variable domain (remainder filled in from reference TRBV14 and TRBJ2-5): EAGVTQSPRYAVLQEGQAVSFWCDPISGHDTLYWYQQPRDQGPQLLVYFRDEAVIDNSQLPSDRFSAVRPKGTNSTLKIQSAKQGDTATYLCASRTEDRGRDTQYFGPGTRLLVL.

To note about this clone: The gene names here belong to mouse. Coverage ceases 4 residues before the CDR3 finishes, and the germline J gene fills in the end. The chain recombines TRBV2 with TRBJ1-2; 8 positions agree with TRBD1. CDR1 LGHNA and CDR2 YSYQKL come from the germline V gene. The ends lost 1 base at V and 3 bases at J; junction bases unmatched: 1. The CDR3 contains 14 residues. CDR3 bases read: TGTGCCAGCAGCCAAGCAGGGGGCGACTCC. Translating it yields CASSQAGGDS. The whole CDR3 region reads CASSQAGGDSDYTF.

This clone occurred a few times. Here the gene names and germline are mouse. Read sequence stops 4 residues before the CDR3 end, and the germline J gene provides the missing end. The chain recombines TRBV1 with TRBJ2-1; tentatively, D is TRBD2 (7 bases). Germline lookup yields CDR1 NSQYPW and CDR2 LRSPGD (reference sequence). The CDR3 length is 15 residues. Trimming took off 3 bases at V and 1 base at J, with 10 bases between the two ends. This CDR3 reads CTCSAGGRNYAEQFF. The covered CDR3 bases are TGCACCTGCAGTGCTGGGGGGCGGAACTATGCT.

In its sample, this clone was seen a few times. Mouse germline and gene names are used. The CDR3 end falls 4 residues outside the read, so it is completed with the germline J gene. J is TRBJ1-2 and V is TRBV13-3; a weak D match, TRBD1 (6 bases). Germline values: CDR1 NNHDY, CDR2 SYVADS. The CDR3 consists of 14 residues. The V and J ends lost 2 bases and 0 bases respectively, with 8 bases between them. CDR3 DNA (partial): TGTGCCAGCAGTGAATACAGGGCAAACTCC. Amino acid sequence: CASSEYRANS. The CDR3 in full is CASSEYRANSDYTF.

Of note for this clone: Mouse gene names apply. The CDR3 is CASSQDGWANYAEQFF. The CDR3 bases that were read are TGTGCCAGCAGCCAAGATGGCTGGGCTAACTATGCT. The chain recombines TRBV5 with TRBJ2-1, with D maybe TRBD2 (5 bases). The CDR3 end is not reached by the read, which stops 4 residues before it; the germline J gene fills it in. The length of the CDR3 is 16 residues. V shed 0 bases and J shed 0 bases, with 9 bases lying between them. CDR1 and CDR2 from the germline V gene are LGHNA and YNLKQL (reference sequence).

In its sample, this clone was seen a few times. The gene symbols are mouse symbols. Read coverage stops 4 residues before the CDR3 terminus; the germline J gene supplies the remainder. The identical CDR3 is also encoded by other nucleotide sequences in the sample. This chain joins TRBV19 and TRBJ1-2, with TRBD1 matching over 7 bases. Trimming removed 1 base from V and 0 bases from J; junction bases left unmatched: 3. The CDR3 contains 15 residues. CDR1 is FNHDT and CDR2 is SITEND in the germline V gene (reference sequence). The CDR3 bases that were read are TGTGCCAGCAGTATAACGGGGACAGCAAACTCC. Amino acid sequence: CASSITGTANS. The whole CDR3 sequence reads CASSITGTANSDYTF.

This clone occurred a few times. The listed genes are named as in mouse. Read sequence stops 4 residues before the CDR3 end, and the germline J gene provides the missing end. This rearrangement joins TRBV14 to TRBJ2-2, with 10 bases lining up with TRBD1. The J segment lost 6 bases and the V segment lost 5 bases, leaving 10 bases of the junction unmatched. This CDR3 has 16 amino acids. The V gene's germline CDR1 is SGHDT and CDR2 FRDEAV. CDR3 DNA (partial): TGTGCCAGCAGCTCAACCGGGACAGGGGCCCCCGGG. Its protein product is CASSSTGTGAPG. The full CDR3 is CASSSTGTGAPGQLYF.